This T cell receptor (beta chain) came from a study of OX40 agonist ivuxolimab in advanced cancers. Germline CDR1 is MNHEY and CDR2 is SVGAGI. There are 15 residues in the CDR3. The germline V and J ends were trimmed by 5 bases and 3 bases, with 17 bases remaining between them. Libraries were prepared by immunoSEQ multiplex PCR; TCRdb keeps only in-frame clonotypes and omits some of them. The data show over 55,000 clones, about 81% seen once. The chain links TRBV6-5 to TRBJ2-7; D gene uncertain. This specimen was CD4+ or CD8+ T cells sorted from blood, taken in a trial of the OX40 agonist ivuxolimab. The clonotype comes from an adult with an advanced solid tumor such as melanoma, head and neck, liver or kidney cancer. CDR3 loop: CASSPRVSKHYEQYF. The CDR3, as DNA: TGTGCCAGCAGTCCCCGTGTTTCCAAGCACTACGAGCAGTACTTC.